Listed here is a single TCR beta chain. Its antigen specificity is not known. No base quality information exists; no much larger clone differs at one position. The treatment or condition label for this specimen denotes: nivolumab (PD-1 blockade) given before sampling. The DNeasy Blood and Tissue Kit was used to extract DNA from formalin-fixed paraffin-embedded specimens. The data derive from a study of T cells in tumors and immune-related adverse events (dated by TCRdb to 2020 to 2023). Using the immunoSEQ assay, the TCR beta locus was amplified and sequenced, producing bulk TCR Vbeta CDR3 data. As for the authors' bioinformatics: CDR3s were excluded if they were non-productive, were shorter than 7 amino acids, or did not start with C or end with F/W. Analysis was restricted to specimens with at least 1000 reads, and each clonotype was defined at the amino acid level. Clonality was calculated as 1 minus Pielou's evenness. To equalize library sizes, abundance-weighted random subsampling with replacement was performed 100 times so that 95% confidence intervals could be reported. The Morisita overlap index was used to quantify repertoire overlap, and for each specimen the top 40 clones were checked for overlap with the irAE. The table was pulled from immuneACCESS by TCRdb, which kept in-frame rearrangements only. Such tables lose some clones; where checked, under half of the loss comes from unresolved V genes, and the rest has no known cause. Clone size and the V and J calls come from that table; the DNA yielded D and trimming. This sample is represented by more than 4,500 clones; around 60% of them were singletons. The ten biggest clones cover less than 7.5% of the sample.

The TCR was taken from a female donor with metastatic renal cell carcinoma. The sample in question was gut tissue, obtained from a patient treated with anti-PD-1 therapy.

The CDR3 protein sequence reads: CASSATGAGAQYF. In nucleotide form, the sequence is TGCGCCAGCAGCGCGACTGGAGCGGGAGCCCAGTACTTC. This sequence uses TRBV5-1 and TRBJ2-7; 8 middle bases align to TRBD2. Taken from the germline V gene, the CDR1 and CDR2 loops are SGHRS and YFSETQ. V has 4 bases trimmed and J has 10 bases trimmed; junction bases matching no gene number 10. The CDR3 holds 13 amino acids from the cysteine to the phenylalanine. Only CDR3 DNA is held: 39 bases, read in frame from base 1.